What follows is one T cell receptor beta chain and its context. Genomic DNA, the template, was used for profiling of the TCR beta VDJ and CDR3. MiXCR, applied by TCRdb to the reads, yields one record per CDR3 protein. The table shows 150,000 to 200,000 distinct CDR3 sequences, with around three fifths occurring only once. There are 14 residues in the CDR3. V gave up 6 bases and J gave up 5 bases; unmatched junction bases: 9. The germline CDR1 and CDR2 sequences are SEHNR and FQNEAQ (reference sequence). These data are taken from a study of CD8+CD57+ T cells in acquired aplastic anemia. Study at large: Average DNA yield from sorted CD4+ and CD8+ cells was approximately 3 ug.

Source material: sorted CD4+, CD8+, or CD8+CD57+ T cells (not recorded which) from PBMCs. The gene calls are TRBV7-9 and TRBJ1-1; 7 nucleotides line up with TRBD1. The receptor was isolated from a human donor with severe aplastic anemia or a healthy control (not recorded which). The CDR3 here is CASSLGTDATEAFF. CDR3 DNA sequence: TGTGCCAGCAGTTTGGGGACAGACGCAACTGAAGCTTTCTTT.